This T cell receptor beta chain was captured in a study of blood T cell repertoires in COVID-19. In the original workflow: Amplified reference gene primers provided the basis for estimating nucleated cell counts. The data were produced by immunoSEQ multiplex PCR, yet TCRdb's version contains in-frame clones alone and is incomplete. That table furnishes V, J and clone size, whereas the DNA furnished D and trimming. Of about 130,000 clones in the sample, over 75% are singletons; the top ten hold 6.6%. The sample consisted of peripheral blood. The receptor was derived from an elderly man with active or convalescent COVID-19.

In nucleotides, the CDR3 is TGTGCCAGCAGCTCACAGGGGTGGTCCCTCCCATACGAGCAGTACTTC. Its protein is CASSSQGWSLPYEQYF. The V and J genes are TRBV7-6 and TRBJ2-7, with 7 bases fitting TRBD1. Germline CDR1 is SGHVS and CDR2 is FNYEAQ. This CDR3 contains 16 residues. Losses at the gene ends were 4 bases for V and 4 bases for J; bases not matched to a gene: 13.